The clone carrying this TCR beta chain was seen a handful of times. This sample was included in a study of blood T cells in healthy people across ages. V lost 2 bases and J 0 bases, leaving 5 bases between the germline ends. The CDR3 contains 13 residues. The germline gives CDR1 SGHDT, CDR2 YYEEEE. Alongside a J-beta primer mix, a sample-barcoded 5' primer served in a second PCR lasting about 7 to 12 cycles. Each CDR3 protein gets one entry after TCRdb re-called the 5' RACE reads with MiXCR. This sample yields under 1,100,000 distinct CDR3 sequences, of which approximately 26% are seen a single time; less than 0.85% belongs to the top ten. These data were also filed under a second study, of T cells of mothers and their children.

Sequences were obtained from blood. The chain recombines TRBV5-6 with TRBJ2-5; no firm D call. The sequence derives from a girl aged 2 to 9 in good health. Written as DNA, the CDR3 is TGTGCCAGCAGCTTCACGTACCAAGAGACCCAGTACTTC. Translation gives CASSFTYQETQYF. The variable domain in full, completed from reference TRBV5-6 and TRBJ2-5, reads DAGVTQSPTHLIKTRGQQVTLRCSPKSGHDTVSWYQQALGQGPQFIFQYYEEEERQRGNFPDRFSGHQFPNYSSELNVNALLLGDSALYLCASSFTYQETQYFGPGTRLLVL.